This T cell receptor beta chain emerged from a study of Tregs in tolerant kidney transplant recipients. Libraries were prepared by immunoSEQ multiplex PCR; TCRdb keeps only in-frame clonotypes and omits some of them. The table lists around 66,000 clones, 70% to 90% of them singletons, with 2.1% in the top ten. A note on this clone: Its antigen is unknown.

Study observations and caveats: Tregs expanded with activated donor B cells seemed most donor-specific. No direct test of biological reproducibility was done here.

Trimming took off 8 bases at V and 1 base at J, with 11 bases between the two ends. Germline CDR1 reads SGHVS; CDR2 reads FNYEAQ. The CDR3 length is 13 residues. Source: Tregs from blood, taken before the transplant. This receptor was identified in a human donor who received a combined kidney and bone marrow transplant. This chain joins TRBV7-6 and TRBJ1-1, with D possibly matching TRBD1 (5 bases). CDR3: CASSPGPNTEAFF. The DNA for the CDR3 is TGTGCCAGCTCTCCAGGGCCGAACACTGAAGCTTTCTTT. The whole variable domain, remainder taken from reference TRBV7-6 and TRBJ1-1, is GAGVSQSPRYKVTKRGQDVALRCDPISGHVSLYWYRQALGQGPEFLTYFNYEAQQDKSGLPNDRFSAERPEGSISTLTIQRTEQRDSAMYRCASSPGPNTEAFFGQGTRLTVV.